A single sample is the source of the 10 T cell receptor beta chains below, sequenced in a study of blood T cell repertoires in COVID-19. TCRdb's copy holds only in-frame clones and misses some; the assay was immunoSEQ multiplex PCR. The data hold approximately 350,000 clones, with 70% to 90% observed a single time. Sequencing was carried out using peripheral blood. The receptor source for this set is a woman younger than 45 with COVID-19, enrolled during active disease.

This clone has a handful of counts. The CDR3 sequence: CASGSGPYGYTF. DNA of the CDR3: TGTGCTAGTGGTTCAGGGCCCTATGGCTACACCTTC. V usage is TRBV12-5 and J usage is TRBJ1-2; perhaps TRBD1 as D (5 bases). Trimming stripped 4 bases from V and 4 bases from J, with 7 bases between. The CDR3 is 12 amino acids. Germline assignment: CDR1 LGHNT and CDR2 FRNRAP.

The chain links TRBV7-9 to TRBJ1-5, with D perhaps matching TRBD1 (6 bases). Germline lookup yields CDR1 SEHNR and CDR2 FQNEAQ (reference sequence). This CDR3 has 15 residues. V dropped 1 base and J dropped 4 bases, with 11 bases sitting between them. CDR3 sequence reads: CASSLGTAKNQPQHF. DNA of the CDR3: TGTGCCAGCAGCTTAGGGACAGCAAAAAATCAGCCCCAGCATTTT.

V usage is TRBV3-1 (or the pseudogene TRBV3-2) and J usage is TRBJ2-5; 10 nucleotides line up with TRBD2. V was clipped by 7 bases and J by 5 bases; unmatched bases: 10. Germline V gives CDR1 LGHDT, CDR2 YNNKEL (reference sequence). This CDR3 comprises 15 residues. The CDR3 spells CASILSGRARETQYF. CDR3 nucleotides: TGTGCCAGCATTCTCAGCGGGAGGGCCAGGGAGACCCAGTACTTC.

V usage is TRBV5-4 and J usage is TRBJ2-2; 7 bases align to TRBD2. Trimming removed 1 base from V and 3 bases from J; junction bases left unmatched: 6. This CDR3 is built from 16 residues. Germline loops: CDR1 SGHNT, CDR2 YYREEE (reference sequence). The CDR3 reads CASSLRGDSDTGELFF. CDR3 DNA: TGTGCCAGCAGCTTGCGGGGGGATTCGGACACCGGGGAGCTGTTTTTT.

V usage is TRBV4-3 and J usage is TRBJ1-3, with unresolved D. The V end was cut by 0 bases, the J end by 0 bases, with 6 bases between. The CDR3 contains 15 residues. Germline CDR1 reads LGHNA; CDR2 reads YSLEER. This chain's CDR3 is CASSQDLYSGNTIYF. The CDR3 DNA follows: TGCGCCAGCAGCCAAGATTTATACTCTGGAAACACCATATATTTT.

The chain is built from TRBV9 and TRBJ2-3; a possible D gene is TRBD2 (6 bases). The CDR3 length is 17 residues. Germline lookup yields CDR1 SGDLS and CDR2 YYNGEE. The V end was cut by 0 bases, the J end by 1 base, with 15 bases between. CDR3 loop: CASSVAGSPPGTDTQYF. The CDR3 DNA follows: TGTGCCAGCAGCGTAGCCGGGAGTCCCCCCGGCACAGATACGCAGTATTTT.

CDR3 coding DNA: TGCGCCAGCAGCAAGGGACTAGCGGGGCCCGGCGATGGCACAGATACGCAGTATTTT. This gives the protein CASSKGLAGPGDGTDTQYF. The chain uses TRBV5-1 and TRBJ2-3; TRBD2 aligns across 13 bases. The CDR3 is 19 residues long. The trim removed 4 bases at V and 1 base at J, leaving 12 bases unmatched. CDR1 SGHRS and CDR2 YFSETQ come from the germline V gene.

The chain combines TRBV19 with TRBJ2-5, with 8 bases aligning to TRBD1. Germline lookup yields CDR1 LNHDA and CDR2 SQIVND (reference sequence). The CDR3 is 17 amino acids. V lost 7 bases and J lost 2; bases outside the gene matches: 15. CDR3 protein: CASTRGQGILEQETQYF. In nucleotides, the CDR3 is TGTGCCAGTACCAGAGGACAGGGCATTTTAGAACAAGAGACCCAGTACTTC.

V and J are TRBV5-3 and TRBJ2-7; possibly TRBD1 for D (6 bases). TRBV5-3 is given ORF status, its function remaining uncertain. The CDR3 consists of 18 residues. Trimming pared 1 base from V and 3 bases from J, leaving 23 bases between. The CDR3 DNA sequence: TGTGCCAGAAGCTTGTGGGGGAGTATTGGGACACCGATCTACGAGCAGTACGTC. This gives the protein CARSLWGSIGTPIYEQYV.

In DNA, the CDR3 is TGTGCCAGCAGTTTAACACTGAACACTGAAGCTTTCTTT. Encoded protein: CASSLTLNTEAFF. The gene calls are TRBV12-3 or TRBV12-4 and TRBJ1-1; D not resolved. This CDR3 is 13 amino acids long. The ends were cut back, 2 bases at V and 0 bases at J, with 4 bases in the middle.